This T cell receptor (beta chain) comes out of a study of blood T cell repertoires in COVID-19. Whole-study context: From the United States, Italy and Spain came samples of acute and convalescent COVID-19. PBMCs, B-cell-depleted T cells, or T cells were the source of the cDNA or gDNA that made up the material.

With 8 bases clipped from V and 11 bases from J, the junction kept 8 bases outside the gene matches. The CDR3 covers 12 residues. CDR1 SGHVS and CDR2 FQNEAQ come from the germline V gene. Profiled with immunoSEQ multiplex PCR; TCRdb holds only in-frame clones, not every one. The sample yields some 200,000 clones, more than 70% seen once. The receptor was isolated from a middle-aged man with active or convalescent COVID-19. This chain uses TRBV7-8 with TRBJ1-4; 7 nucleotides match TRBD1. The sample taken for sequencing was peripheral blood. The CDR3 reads CASPDREEKLFF. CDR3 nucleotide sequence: TGTGCCAGCCCCGACAGGGAGGAGAAACTGTTTTTT.